What follows are 23 T cell receptor beta chains derived from one specimen sequenced in a study of T cell repertoires in cytomegalovirus infection. Antigens of these TCRs are unknown. TCRdb processed the reads anew with MiXCR; each CDR3 protein has one entry. This sample has 600,000 to 700,000 distinct CDR3 sequences; around a third occur once, and the top ten carry approximately 18%. Sample: cultured PBMCs, taken from culture after CMV antigen stimulation. The origin of the receptors is a human donor in good health (CMV status not recorded). Some clones in this sample may be carry-over from other donors' samples.

This clonotype was detected ten times or more. V is TRBV7-2 and J is TRBJ2-1; TRBD2 matches at 9 bases. There are 15 residues in the CDR3. Germline CDR1 and CDR2: SGHTA and FQGNSA. V shed 1 base, J shed 10 bases, and the junction held 8 bases outside the gene matches. The CDR3 bases are TGTGCCAGCAGCTTAGTAGTAGCGGGAGCAGTGGAGCAGTTCTTC. Amino acid sequence: CASSLVVAGAVEQFF.

The rearrangement links TRBV10-3 to TRBJ2-1, with 9 bases aligning to TRBD1. V trimming: 6 bases; J trimming: 3 bases; junction bases outside the gene matches: 6. The CDR3 length is 15 residues. The V gene's germline CDR1 is ENHRY and CDR2 SYGVKD. CDR3 bases: TGTGCCATCAGCCTGGGACAGGGTCACTACAATGAGCAGTTCTTC. It specifies CAISLGQGHYNEQFF.

The chain couples TRBV20-1 to TRBJ1-2; D might be TRBD1 (6 bases). The V end was cut by 1 base, the J end by 1 base, with 10 bases between. CDR1 is DFQATT and CDR2 is SNEGSKA in the germline V gene (reference sequence). The CDR3 contains 14 residues. CDR3 nucleotides: TGCAGTGCTAGAGCTACAGGGATTAACTATGGCTACACCTTC. Translation gives CSARATGINYGYTF.

This clonotype was seen repeatedly, ten times or more. This sequence joins TRBV7-6 and TRBJ1-2, with D unresolved. The CDR3 extends over 15 amino acids. Deletions cut 1 base from V and 3 bases from J, with 12 bases between. Germline V gives CDR1 SGHVS, CDR2 FNYEAQ. CDR3 loop: CASSLGAETYYGYTF. For the CDR3, the DNA is TGTGCCAGCAGCTTAGGGGCAGAAACCTACTATGGCTACACCTTC.

This clonotype was seen once. The chain recombines TRBV20-1 with TRBJ2-7, with TRBD2 as a possible D gene (6 bases). The germline gives CDR1 DFQATT, CDR2 SNEGSKA (reference sequence). Trimming took 6 bases from V and 6 from J, leaving 21 bases between them. The CDR3 has 14 residues. The CDR3 protein is CSAGGSGARPEQYF. The CDR3, as DNA: TGCAGTGCCGGGGGAAGTGGGGCGCGTCCCGAGCAGTACTTC.

This clonotype was detected a few times. The chain recombines TRBV10-3 with TRBJ1-1; D remains ambiguous. V lost 2 bases and J lost 7, with 14 bases in between. Germline CDR1 reads ENHRY; CDR2 reads SYGVKD. The CDR3 consists of 14 residues. CDR3 amino acids: CAISEQTGKNEAFF. The DNA for the CDR3 is TGTGCCATCAGTGAGCAAACCGGAAAGAATGAAGCTTTCTTT.

V and J are TRBV7-2 and TRBJ1-5; 9 bases fit TRBD1. V was pared by 7 bases and J by 5 bases, with 9 bases of the junction left unmatched. The CDR3 extends over 15 amino acids. CDR1 and CDR2 from the germline V gene are SGHTA and FQGNSA. The CDR3: CASITQGAIDQPQHF. In DNA form, the CDR3 reads TGTGCCAGCATCACACAGGGGGCCATTGATCAGCCCCAGCATTTT.

This clonotype was counted between two and nine times. The CDR3 DNA reads TGTGCCATCAGTGACGAGCAGCTAATACCCCTGAGAGGCTACACCTTC. This gives the protein CAISDEQLIPLRGYTF. The J gene is TRBJ1-2, the V gene TRBV10-3; D not certain. Deletions cut 3 bases from V and 8 bases from J, with 22 bases between. CDR1 is ENHRY and CDR2 is SYGVKD in the germline V gene. The CDR3 runs to 16 residues.

The V call is TRBV7-6, the J call TRBJ2-3, with D possibly called TRBD1 or TRBD2 (5 bases each). This CDR3 is 14 amino acids long. V lost 6 bases and J 4 bases, leaving 14 bases between the germline ends. Looked up from germline, CDR1 is SGHVS and CDR2 is FNYEAQ. The CDR3 bases are TGTGCCAGCAGGGGGGATCTGACTGCAGATACGCAGTATTTT. Its translation: CASRGDLTADTQYF.

This clonotype was detected a few times. The V and J genes are TRBV12-5 and TRBJ1-1, with a weak D call TRBD1 (5 bases). This CDR3 is 13 amino acids long. CDR1 and CDR2 from the germline V gene are LGHNT and FRNRAP. V lost 7 bases, J lost 2 bases, and 11 bases lay in between. The CDR3, as DNA: TGTGCTAGTGCCCCAGGGTTCAACACTGAAGCTTTCTTT. This sequence encodes CASAPGFNTEAFF.

This clonotype was seen more than once but under ten times. This rearrangement joins TRBV5-6 to TRBJ2-1; a possible D gene is TRBD2 (6 bases). Per the germline V gene, CDR1 is SGHDT and CDR2 is YYEEEE. The CDR3 length is 12 residues. V was cut by 2 bases and J by 10 bases, with 10 bases left in between. CDR3 bases: TGTGCCAGCAGCTTCGGAGGGTCCGAGCAGTTCTTC. It yields the protein CASSFGGSEQFF.

The rearrangement joins TRBV19 to TRBJ2-1; perhaps TRBD1 as D (6 bases). CDR1 is LNHDA and CDR2 is SQIVND in the germline V gene (reference sequence). The V gene lost 6 bases and the J gene lost 8 bases, with 14 bases spanning the gap. The CDR3 is 13 amino acids. The CDR3 sequence is CASSGNRDDEQFF. DNA of the CDR3: TGTGCCAGTAGCGGTAACAGGGACGATGAGCAGTTCTTC.

The chain couples TRBV6-5 to TRBJ1-3; D gene ambiguous. Deletions cut 6 bases from V and 0 bases from J, with 12 bases between. Germline assignment: CDR1 MNHEY and CDR2 SVGAGI. This CDR3 spans 15 amino acids. The CDR3 coding sequence is TGTGCCAGCAGCCCGGACTGGAGCTCTGGAAACACCATATATTTT. Encoded protein: CASSPDWSSGNTIYF.

The V and J genes are TRBV7-2 and TRBJ2-7, with D unclear. Germline V gene data show CDR1 as SGHTA and CDR2 as FQGNSA. This CDR3 has 11 residues. Deletions cut 4 bases from V and 8 bases from J, with 9 bases between. This chain's CDR3 is CASSSALQQYF. CDR3 nucleotides: TGTGCCAGCAGCTCCGCGCTACAGCAGTACTTC.

J is TRBJ1-6 and V is TRBV7-9; 7 positions agree with TRBD1. The ends lost 5 bases at V and 10 bases at J; junction bases unmatched: 11. Per the germline V gene, CDR1 is SEHNR and CDR2 is FQNEAQ (reference sequence). This CDR3 is 15 amino acids long. The CDR3 loop reads CASSLTGKRGSPLHF. CDR3 sequence (DNA): TGTGCCAGCAGCCTGACAGGGAAGAGAGGATCACCCCTCCACTTT.

A few counts support this clonotype. The chain is built from TRBV6-2 or TRBV6-3 and TRBJ2-7, with 8 bases identical to TRBD2. The CDR3 length is 15 residues. V gave up 6 bases and J gave up 2 bases; unmatched junction bases: 9. Germline lookup yields CDR1 MNHEY and CDR2 SVGEGT. CDR3 sequence reads: CASSPRGSGTYEQYF. CDR3 coding DNA: TGTGCCAGCAGCCCTAGAGGTAGCGGGACCTACGAGCAGTACTTC.

This chain joins TRBV7-6 and TRBJ2-7; unclear D gene. CDR1 is SGHVS and CDR2 is FNYEAQ in the germline V gene. The CDR3 totals 14 residues. Trimming removed 5 bases at V and 0 bases at J, with 11 bases between. CDR3 amino acids: CASSPFRSSYEQYF. The DNA for the CDR3 is TGTGCCAGCAGCCCTTTCCGGTCCTCCTACGAGCAGTACTTC. Full variable domain (rest looked up from reference TRBV7-6 and TRBJ2-7): GAGVSQSPRYKVTKRGQDVALRCDPISGHVSLYWYRQALGQGPEFLTYFNYEAQQDKSGLPNDRFSAERPEGSISTLTIQRTEQRDSAMYRCASSPFRSSYEQYFGPGTRLTVT.

This clonotype appeared a single time. V usage is TRBV18 and J usage is TRBJ2-5, with no clear D. The ends were cut back, 8 bases at V and 7 bases at J, with 17 bases in the middle. Germline V CDR1 and CDR2: KGHSH, LQKENI. The CDR3 has 13 residues. CDR3 sequence (DNA): TGTGCCAGCCGAGCCGAGGAGAGCGTGACCCAGTACTTC. Protein: CASRAEESVTQYF.

This clonotype was recorded many times. This rearrangement joins TRBV7-2 to TRBJ1-6; D may be TRBD1 (5 bases). The CDR3 consists of 12 residues. Germline-derived CDR1 and CDR2 are SGHTA and FQGNSA. The V end was cut by 11 bases, the J end by 3 bases, with 8 bases between. The CDR3 sequence is CAGASYNSPLHF. In DNA, the CDR3 is TGTGCCGGGGCTAGCTATAATTCACCCCTCCACTTT.

This chain uses TRBV7-6 with TRBJ2-3, with D tentatively TRBD1 or TRBD2 (5 bases each). Germline CDR1 and CDR2: SGHVS and FNYEAQ. The CDR3 is made up of 15 amino acids. The ends were cut back, 1 base at V and 2 bases at J, with 10 bases in the middle. CDR3: CASSLVWDPTDTQYF. The CDR3 coding sequence is TGTGCCAGCAGCTTAGTGTGGGACCCCACAGATACGCAGTATTTT.

Many counts were recorded for this clonotype. The chain combines TRBV7-2 with TRBJ2-7; 15 bases are shared with TRBD2. Trimming removed 0 bases from V and 1 base from J; junction bases left unmatched: 4. The CDR3 length is 18 residues. Germline CDR1 SGHTA, CDR2 FQGNSA. The CDR3 region is CASSLAGTSGGPSYEQYF. CDR3 in DNA: TGTGCCAGCAGCTTAGCGGGGACTAGCGGGGGGCCTTCCTACGAGCAGTACTTC.

V is TRBV6-5 and J is TRBJ2-7; 14 bases match TRBD2. Germline V CDR1 and CDR2: MNHEY, SVGAGI. The J segment lost 7 bases and the V segment lost 6 bases, leaving 8 bases of the junction unmatched. The CDR3 has 15 amino acids. The CDR3 protein is CASSRTSGRPREQYF. CDR3 nucleotides: TGTGCCAGCAGCAGGACTAGCGGGAGGCCCAGGGAGCAGTACTTC.

The genes are TRBV7-2 and TRBJ1-2; no clear D gene. Trimming left V 5 bases short and J 4 bases short, with 17 bases between. CDR1 and CDR2 (germline): SGHTA, FQGNSA. This CDR3 contains 15 residues. CDR3 protein: CASSPFFGTGYGYTF. In DNA form, the CDR3 reads TGTGCCAGCAGCCCCTTCTTCGGCACGGGCTATGGCTACACCTTC.